The clone carrying this T cell receptor beta chain was counted a single time. Its antigen remains unknown. This CDR3 contains 12 residues. Germline V gives CDR1 MNHEY, CDR2 SVGAGI. V dropped 5 bases and J dropped 7 bases, with 11 bases sitting between them. The data belong to a study of cytotoxic CD8 clonotypes in ibrutinib-treated CLL. Study observations and caveats: At the start, clonality exceeded age-matched healthy donors and followed circulating CD8+ T-cell counts.

Clones were read by immunoSEQ multiplex PCR, and TCRdb kept only the in-frame ones, dropping some. Of 50,000 to 70,000 clones in the sample, 50% to 60% were seen once. The chain combines TRBV6-5 with TRBJ1-1, with D unresolved. This sequence originates from a human donor with chronic lymphocytic leukemia. The sequences come from PBMCs, collected at disease progression, from a patient treated with ibrutinib. DNA for the CDR3: TGTGCCAGCAGTGGCCTGGGGTTTGAAGCTTTCTTT. It codes for CASSGLGFEAFF.